This entry describes one T cell receptor beta chain. What this receptor recognizes is not known. No per-base quality is available; no much larger clone lies one base away. The cysteine opens and the phenylalanine closes a CDR3 of 14 amino acids. The read is trimmed to its CDR3 DNA, 42 bases read in frame from base 1. From V the trimming removes 5 bases and from J it removes 0 bases, while the gene matches leave 2 bases of the junction unaccounted for. For CDR1 and CDR2, the germline V gene lists SGHTA and FQGTGA. The sample belongs to a study of blood T cell repertoires in COVID-19 (dated by TCRdb to 2018 to 2020). Context from the whole study: Collaborator samples came from the United States, Italy and Spain and covered acute and convalescent phases of COVID-19. The prospective study material was composed of cDNA or gDNA derived from T cells, B-cell-depleted T cells, or PBMCs. Deeply sampled blood TCRbeta repertoires from subjects exposed to, actively infected with, or recovered from COVID-19 were included in the dataset. The repertoires were released in a freely available public database meant as a resource for research on the immune response to SARS-CoV-2. Samples came from the ongoing ImmuneRACE study (first 160 participants) plus 1,254 subjects from 6 global collaborators. Nearly every sample came with metadata listing a de-identified subject ID, COVID-19 status, age in years and sex. Where available, HLA class I and class II types were taken from metadata supplied by the sample provider and were not determined by assay-based typing. General study outcomes and caveats: The amount of clinical and demographic metadata varied by source and participant and was provided uncurated.

Collaborating institutions collected whole blood in K2EDTA tubes following their own protocols. For TCRbeta analysis, collaborators shipped samples as frozen whole blood, isolated PBMCs, or DNA extracted from either of those sample types. TCRbeta CDR3 regions were amplified from genomic DNA by means of the immunoSEQ Assay, a bias-controlled multiplex PCR. On the study's bioinformatics: Within the assay, amplification of reference gene primers was used to estimate how many nucleated cells each sample contained. To quantify the absolute abundance of each unique TCRbeta CDR3 rearrangement, sequence reads were collapsed and filtered. For each sample, productive Simpson clonality was calculated by taking the square root of Simpson's diversity index across productive rearrangements. TCRdb limited this immuneACCESS table to in-frame rearrangements with V and J called. A share of clones is missing; checked studies link under half to unresolved V genes, and the rest is unexplained. The DNA gave D and trimming, while V, J and clone size come from that table. In all, the sample holds 40,000 to 55,000 clones, and approximately 85% of those were seen once. The ten largest clonotypes hold 14% of the sample.

The chain is made from TRBV7-3 and TRBJ2-3, and 7 junction bases match TRBD2. This TCR derives from a human donor with acute or convalescent COVID-19. The donor label of this sample is uncertain. The source material was peripheral blood. The CDR3 protein is CASSRGRSTDTQYF. DNA sequence: TGTGCCAGCAGCCGCGGGAGAAGCACAGATACGCAGTATTTT.